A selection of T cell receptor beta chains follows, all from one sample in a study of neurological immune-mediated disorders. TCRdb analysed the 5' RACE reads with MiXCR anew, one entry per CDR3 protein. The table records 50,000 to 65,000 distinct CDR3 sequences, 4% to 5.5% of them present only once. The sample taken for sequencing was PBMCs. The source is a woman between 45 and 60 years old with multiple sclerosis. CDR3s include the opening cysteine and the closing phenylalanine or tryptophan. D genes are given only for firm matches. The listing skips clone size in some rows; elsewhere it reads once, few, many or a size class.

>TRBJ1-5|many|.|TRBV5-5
CASSLVGGLEPQHF
TGTGCCAGCAGCTTGGTAGGGGGTTTGGAGCCCCAGCATTTT
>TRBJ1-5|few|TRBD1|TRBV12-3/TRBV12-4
CASSFTGTGKNF
TGTGCCAGCAGTTTCACCGGGACAGGGAAGAATTTT
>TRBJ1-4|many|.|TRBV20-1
CSAAYPSDEKLFF
TGCAGTGCCGCGTATCCCTCGGATGAAAAACTGTTTTTT
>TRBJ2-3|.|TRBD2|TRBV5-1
CASSLSGGTFRTDTQYF
TGCGCCAGCAGCTTGAGCGGGGGGACCTTTCGCACAGATACGCAGTATTTT
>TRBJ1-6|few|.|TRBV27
CASSLDSRGDNSPLNF
TGTGCCAGCAGTTTAGATTCTCGGGGGGATAATTCACCCCTCAACTTT
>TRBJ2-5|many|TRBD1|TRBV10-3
CATRQGASQETQYF
TGTGCCACCAGACAGGGGGCTTCCCAAGAGACCCAGTACTTC
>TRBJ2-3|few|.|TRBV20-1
CSATGDTQYF
TGCAGTGCCACAGGGGATACGCAGTATTTT
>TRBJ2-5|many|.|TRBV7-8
CASSLSEGLETQYF
TGTGCCAGCAGCTTATCGGAAGGGTTAGAGACCCAGTACTTC
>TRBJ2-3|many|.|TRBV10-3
CAISESRGDTQYF
TGTGCCATCAGTGAGTCGCGGGGCGATACGCAGTATTTT
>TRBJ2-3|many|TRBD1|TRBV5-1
CASSLLGQGRNTQYF
TGCGCCAGCAGCTTGTTAGGACAGGGTAGGAATACGCAGTATTTT
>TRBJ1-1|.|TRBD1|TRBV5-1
CASSRDRASNTEAFF
TGCGCCAGCAGTCGAGACAGGGCCTCGAACACTGAAGCTTTCTTT
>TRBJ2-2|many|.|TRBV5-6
CASSLSSAGPYTGELFF
TGTGCCAGCAGCTTGTCGTCAGCGGGTCCTTACACCGGGGAGCTGTTTTTT
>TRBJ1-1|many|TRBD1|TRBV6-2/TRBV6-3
CASSYGGQGTTEAFF
TGTGCCAGCAGTTACGGTGGACAGGGGACGACTGAAGCTTTCTTT
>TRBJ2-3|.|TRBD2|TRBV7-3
CASSLLRLASDTQYF
TGTGCCAGCAGCTTACTTCGACTAGCGTCCGATACGCAGTATTTT
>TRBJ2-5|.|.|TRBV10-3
CAIRRESQETQYF
TGTGCCATCAGAAGAGAGAGCCAAGAGACCCAGTACTTC
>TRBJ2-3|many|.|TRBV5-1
CASSLASDGDTQYF
TGCGCCAGCAGCTTGGCTTCAGACGGAGATACGCAGTATTTT
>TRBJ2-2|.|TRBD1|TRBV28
CASSLDRENTGELFF
TGTGCCAGCAGTCTTGACAGGGAGAACACCGGGGAGCTGTTTTTT
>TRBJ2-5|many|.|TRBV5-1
CASSSGAQAGQETQYF
TGCGCCAGCAGCTCGGGGGCCCAGGCGGGCCAAGAGACCCAGTACTTC
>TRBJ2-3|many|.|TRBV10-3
CAIGLTDTQYF
TGTGCCATCGGACTGACAGATACGCAGTATTTT
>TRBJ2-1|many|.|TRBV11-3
CASSLDRANYNEQFF
TGTGCCAGCAGCTTAGATCGGGCAAACTACAATGAGCAGTTCTTC
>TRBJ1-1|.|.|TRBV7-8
CASSLRDRSNEAFF
TGTGCCAGCAGCTTACGGGATAGGAGTAACGAGGCTTTCTTT
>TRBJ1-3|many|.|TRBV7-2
CASSLGPSTGNTIYF
TGTGCCAGCAGCTTAGGGCCCTCGACTGGAAACACCATATATTTT
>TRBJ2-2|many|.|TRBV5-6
CASSFLYGGPNTGELFF
TGTGCCAGCAGCTTTCTTTACGGGGGTCCGAACACCGGGGAGCTGTTTTTT
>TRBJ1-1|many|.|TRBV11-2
CASSRLNTEAFF
TGTGCCAGCAGCAGACTTAACACTGAAGCTTTCTTT
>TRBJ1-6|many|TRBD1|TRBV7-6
CASSFLHSTGGSAPLHF
TGTGCCAGCAGCTTCCTTCACTCGACAGGGGGCTCGGCACCCCTCCACTTT
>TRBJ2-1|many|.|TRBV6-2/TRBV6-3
CASSYVISALFF
TGTGCCAGCAGTTACGTTATATCAGCCTTGTTCTTC
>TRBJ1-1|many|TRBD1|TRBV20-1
CSATLLGGEADVAFF
TGCAGTGCTACACTTTTAGGGGGCGAGGCGGATGTGGCTTTCTTT
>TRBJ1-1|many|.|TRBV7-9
CASSRQFRAFF
TGTGCCAGCAGCCGACAGTTTCGGGCTTTCTTT
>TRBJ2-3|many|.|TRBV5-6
CASSVSVDTQYF
TGTGCCAGCAGCGTTAGCGTAGATACGCAGTATTTT
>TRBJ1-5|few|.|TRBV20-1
CSARPRGWDQPQNF
TGCAGTGCTAGACCGAGGGGTTGGGATCAGCCCCAGAATTTT
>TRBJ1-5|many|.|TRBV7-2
CASSFLGGAGNQPQHF
TGTGCCAGCAGCTTTTTGGGGGGCGCAGGGAATCAGCCCCAGCATTTT
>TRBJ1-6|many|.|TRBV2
CASRTDPFRSPLNF
TGTGCCAGCAGGACGGACCCATTTAGGTCACCCCTCAACTTT
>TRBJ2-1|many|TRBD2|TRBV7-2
CASSPSGTKAIRFF
TGTGCCAGCAGCCCGTCCGGGACTAAGGCGATTCGGTTCTTC
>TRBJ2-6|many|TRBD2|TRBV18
CASSPINAGGSSGANVLTF
TGTGCCAGCTCACCAATTAACGCGGGGGGCAGCTCTGGGGCCAACGTCCTGACTTTC
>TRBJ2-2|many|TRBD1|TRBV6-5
CASSRETGANSGELFF
TGTGCCAGCAGTCGAGAAACAGGGGCTAATTCCGGGGAGCTGTTTTTT
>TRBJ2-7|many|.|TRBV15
CATSRDRGSAYEQYF
TGTGCCACCAGCAGAGATCGGGGGAGTGCCTACGAGCAGTACTTC